One sample yielded the 19 T cell receptor beta chains listed below, sequenced in a study of cytomegalovirus exposure and HLA in healthy donors. Vbeta (60) and Jbeta (13) primers were used in the PCR. TCRdb's table, derived via immunoSEQ multiplex PCR, lists solely in-frame clones and lacks some. The table has under 250,000 clones, 79% seen once. Input material: PBMCs. Every receptor here comes from a woman younger than 45 in good health and CMV-seropositive.

J is TRBJ2-5 and V is TRBV14; 9 bases are a match to TRBD2. The CDR3 length is 13 residues. V gave up 0 bases and J gave up 13 bases; unmatched junction bases: 6. Germline V gene data show CDR1 as SGHDN and CDR2 as FVKESK. CDR3 loop: CASSQEVLAGMYF. CDR3 nucleotides: TGTGCCAGCAGCCAAGAGGTGCTAGCGGGAATGTACTTC.

J is TRBJ2-7 and V is TRBV6-5, with TRBD2 matching over 12 bases. The CDR3 loop spans 15 amino acids. The germline gives CDR1 MNHEY, CDR2 SVGAGI. After removal of 2 bases from V and 2 bases from J, the junction contained 1 base not matched to a gene. CDR3 sequence (DNA): TGTGCCAGCAGTTACGGACTAGCGGGACCCTACGAGCAGTACTTC. This gives the protein CASSYGLAGPYEQYF.

The chain links TRBV29-1 to TRBJ1-5; 8 bases fit TRBD1. Germline CDR1 is SQVTM and CDR2 is ANQGSEA. V was clipped by 4 bases and J by 5 bases; unmatched bases: 7. This CDR3 has 14 amino acids. CDR3 region: CSVVAGGRDQPQHF. DNA of the CDR3: TGCAGCGTTGTTGCAGGGGGCAGGGATCAGCCCCAGCATTTT.

The chain combines TRBV9 with TRBJ2-7; D is ambiguous. V was pared by 4 bases and J by 2 bases, with 10 bases between. The length of the CDR3 is 13 residues. Germline V gene data show CDR1 as SGDLS and CDR2 as YYNGEE. CDR3 sequence: CASSPRGAYEQYF. The CDR3 DNA follows: TGTGCCAGCAGCCCCCGTGGAGCCTACGAGCAGTACTTC.

This sequence joins TRBV5-6 and TRBJ2-7; maybe TRBD1 (5 bases). The germline gives CDR1 SGHDT, CDR2 YYEEEE. The CDR3 is made up of 14 amino acids. The ends were cut back, 1 base at V and 4 bases at J, with 12 bases in the middle. CDR3 DNA: TGTGCCAGCAGCTTGAGGGGCAGGAGTTACGAGCAGTACTTC. Protein: CASSLRGRSYEQYF.

The chain carries TRBV7-2 and TRBJ2-7; TRBD1 is a possible D gene (6 bases). V gave up 6 bases and J gave up 3 bases, with 21 bases separating them. The CDR3 loop spans 16 amino acids. Per the germline V gene, CDR1 is SGHTA and CDR2 is FQGNSA. The CDR3 nucleotides are TGTGCCAGCAGTACTTCAGGGGCAGGGAACATCTACGAGCAGTACTTC. Its protein product is CASSTSGAGNIYEQYF.

This sequence joins TRBV4-2 and TRBJ2-3, with D maybe TRBD1 (6 bases). This CDR3 comprises 16 residues. The germline V gene has CDR1 LGHNA and CDR2 YNFKEQ. V lost 0 bases and J lost 4, with 14 bases in between. The CDR3 protein is CASSQDEAGASDTQYF. The CDR3 nucleotides are TGTGCCAGCAGCCAAGATGAGGCAGGGGCGTCAGATACGCAGTATTTT.

The chain couples TRBV7-2 to TRBJ2-5, with D perhaps TRBD2 (6 bases). Germline V lookup: CDR1 SGHTA, CDR2 FQGNSA. V dropped 4 bases and J dropped 3 bases, with 12 bases sitting between them. This CDR3 region has 14 residues. CDR3 amino acids: CASSYRRGEETQYF. The CDR3 DNA is TGTGCCAGCAGCTACCGGAGGGGAGAAGAGACCCAGTACTTC.

The genes are TRBV15 and TRBJ2-7, with D perhaps TRBD1 (5 bases). Germline loops: CDR1 LNHNV, CDR2 YYDKDF (reference sequence). V was clipped by 1 base and J by 1 base, with 8 bases between them. There are 14 residues in the CDR3. Here the CDR3 reads CATSRGAGSYEQYF. CDR3 sequence (DNA): TGTGCCACCAGCAGAGGGGCAGGGTCCTACGAGCAGTACTTC.

The gene calls are TRBV5-5 and TRBJ1-6, with a tentative D call TRBD1 (5 bases). The germline V and J ends were trimmed by 0 bases and 9 bases, with 10 bases remaining between them. This CDR3 is 14 amino acids long. Germline assignment: CDR1 SGHKS and CDR2 YYEKEE (reference sequence). The CDR3, as DNA: TGTGCCAGCAGCTTGGAGTCCAGGGCTTCACCCCTCCACTTT. Protein: CASSLESRASPLHF.

The chain is built from TRBV5-4 and TRBJ2-5; 11 nucleotides align to TRBD1. J was trimmed by 5 bases and V by 1 base; bases with no gene match: 4. Germline V lookup: CDR1 SGHNT, CDR2 YYREEE (reference sequence). The CDR3 has 15 amino acids. Here the CDR3 reads CASSLWGTGGETQYF. The CDR3 bases are TGTGCCAGCAGCTTGTGGGGGACAGGGGGTGAGACCCAGTACTTC.

The chain links TRBV28 to TRBJ1-2; D possibly corresponds to TRBD1 (6 bases). This CDR3 spans 14 amino acids. With 6 bases removed from V and 8 bases from J, the gap between germline ends came to 19 bases. CDR1 and CDR2 from the germline V gene are MDHEN and SYDVKM. The CDR3 spells CASSRGQTVEGYTF. The CDR3 DNA is TGTGCCAGCAGCCGTGGACAGACTGTGGAGGGCTACACCTTC.

This sequence joins TRBV28 and TRBJ2-7; no firm D call. Germline V gene data show CDR1 as MDHEN and CDR2 as SYDVKM. The CDR3 covers 12 residues. V lost 2 bases and J 4 bases, leaving 6 bases between the germline ends. CDR3 in DNA: TGTGCCAGCAGTTTAGACGGGTACGAGCAGTACTTC. It translates to CASSLDGYEQYF.

DNA of the CDR3: TGTGCCAGTAGTGCCAACAGGGACCCAGAGACCCAGTACTTC. It is translated as CASSANRDPETQYF. The chain combines TRBV19 with TRBJ2-5, with D possibly matching TRBD1 (6 bases). The V gene's germline CDR1 is LNHDA and CDR2 SQIVND (reference sequence). The CDR3 totals 14 residues. Trimming took off 5 bases at V and 4 bases at J, with 14 bases between the two ends. Variable domain in full (rest from reference TRBV19 and TRBJ2-5): DGGITQSPKYLFRKEGQNVTLSCEQNLNHDAMYWYRQDPGQGLRLIYYSQIVNDFQKGDIAEGYSVSREKKESFPLTVTSAQKNPTAFYLCASSANRDPETQYFGPGTRLLVL.

This rearrangement joins TRBV27 to TRBJ1-2; D is uncertain. With 0 bases removed from V and 0 bases from J, the gap between germline ends came to 14 bases. This CDR3 has 17 amino acids. Germline V gene lookup returns CDR1 MNHEY and CDR2 SMNVEV (reference sequence). CDR3 amino acids: CASSLSAPWGANYGYTF. CDR3 sequence (DNA): TGTGCCAGCAGTTTATCTGCTCCGTGGGGAGCTAACTATGGCTACACCTTC.

The chain is built from TRBV7-6 and TRBJ2-5; D possibly corresponds to TRBD1 (7 bases). This CDR3 has 13 amino acids. Germline CDR1 reads SGHVS; CDR2 reads FNYEAQ. Trimming took off 5 bases at V and 7 bases at J, with 14 bases between the two ends. CDR3 amino acids: CASSARDSGTQYF. The DNA of the CDR3 is TGTGCCAGCAGCGCGCGGGACAGTGGGACCCAGTACTTC.

The rearrangement links TRBV5-1 to TRBJ1-1, with D hard to call. The CDR3 sequence is 14 residues long. CDR1 and CDR2 from the germline V gene are SGHRS and YFSETQ. The V end was cut by 4 bases, the J end by 0 bases, with 10 bases between. CDR3 amino acids: CASSRGVMNTEAFF. In DNA form, the CDR3 reads TGCGCCAGCAGCCGTGGAGTCATGAACACTGAAGCTTTCTTT.

The chain couples TRBV9 to TRBJ2-1, with 10 bases matching TRBD1. This CDR3 region has 15 residues. With 8 bases clipped from V and 9 bases from J, the junction kept 14 bases outside the gene matches. Germline lookup yields CDR1 SGDLS and CDR2 YYNGEE. CDR3 sequence (DNA): TGTGCCAGTGATCCCGGGACAGGGGCCCCGGGTGAGCAGTTCTTC. Encoded protein: CASDPGTGAPGEQFF.

The chain links TRBV6-5 to TRBJ1-2; D call uncertain. The CDR3 contains 14 residues. Germline CDR1 reads MNHEY; CDR2 reads SVGAGI. The ends were cut back, 0 bases at V and 1 base at J, with 6 bases in the middle. CDR3 amino acids: CASSYSNSNYGYTF. The CDR3 nucleotides read TGTGCCAGCAGTTACTCGAACAGTAACTATGGCTACACCTTC.